This T cell receptor beta chain originates from a study of blood T cell repertoires in COVID-19. The overall study: Both acute and convalescent COVID-19 samples were obtained from the United States, Italy and Spain. The cDNA or gDNA used as material had been derived from T cells, B-cell-depleted T cells, or PBMCs.

Source study methods: Reference gene primer amplification in the assay estimated nucleated cell counts. Clones were read by immunoSEQ multiplex PCR, and TCRdb kept only the in-frame ones, dropping some. V and J calls and clone size follow that table, whereas D and trimming were derived from the DNA. This sample carries hundreds of thousands of clones, roughly 85% of them seen once, and the ten largest clones take approximately 5.1%. The CDR3 contains 13 residues. V dropped 4 bases and J dropped 3; count of bases not matched to a gene: 3. The V gene is TRBV12-3 or TRBV12-4, the J gene TRBJ2-7; 7 bases match TRBD1. The receptor's source is a man in his forties or fifties with active or convalescent COVID-19. Sequenced: peripheral blood. CDR3 sequence: CASSSGQHYEQYF. The CDR3 DNA reads TGTGCCAGCAGTTCGGGACAGCACTACGAGCAGTACTTC.